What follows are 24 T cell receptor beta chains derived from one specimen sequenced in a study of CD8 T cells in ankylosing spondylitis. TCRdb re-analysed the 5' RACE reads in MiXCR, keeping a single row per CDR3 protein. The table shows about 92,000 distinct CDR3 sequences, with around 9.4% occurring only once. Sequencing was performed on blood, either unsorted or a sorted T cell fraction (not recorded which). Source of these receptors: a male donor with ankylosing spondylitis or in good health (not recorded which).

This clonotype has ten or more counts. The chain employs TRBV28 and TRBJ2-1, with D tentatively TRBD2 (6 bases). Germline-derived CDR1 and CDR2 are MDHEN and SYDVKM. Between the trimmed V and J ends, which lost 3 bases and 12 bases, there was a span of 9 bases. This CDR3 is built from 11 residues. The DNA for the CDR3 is TGTGCCAGCAGTTTTGGGAGGTGGCAGTTCTTC. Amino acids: CASSFGRWQFF.

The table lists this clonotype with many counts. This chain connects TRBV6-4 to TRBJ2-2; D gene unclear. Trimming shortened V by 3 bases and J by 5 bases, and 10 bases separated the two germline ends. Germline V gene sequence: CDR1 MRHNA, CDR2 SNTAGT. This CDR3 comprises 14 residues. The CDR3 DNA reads TGTGCCAGCAGTGAGGAGTCTTGGACCGGGGAGCTGTTTTTT. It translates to CASSEESWTGELFF.

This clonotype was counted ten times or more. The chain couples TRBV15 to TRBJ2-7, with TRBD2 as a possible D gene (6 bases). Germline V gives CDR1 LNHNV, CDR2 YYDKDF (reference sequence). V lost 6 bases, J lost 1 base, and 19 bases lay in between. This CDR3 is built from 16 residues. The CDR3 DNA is TGTGCCACCAGTCCCGGTGCGGGGACCTCATCCTACGAGCAGTACTTC. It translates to CATSPGAGTSSYEQYF.

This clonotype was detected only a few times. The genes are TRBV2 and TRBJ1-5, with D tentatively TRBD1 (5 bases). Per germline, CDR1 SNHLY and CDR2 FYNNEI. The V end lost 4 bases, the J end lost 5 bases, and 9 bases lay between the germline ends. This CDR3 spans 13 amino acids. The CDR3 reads CASSGGGYQPQHF. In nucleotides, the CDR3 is TGTGCCAGCAGTGGGGGGGGGTATCAGCCCCAGCATTTT.

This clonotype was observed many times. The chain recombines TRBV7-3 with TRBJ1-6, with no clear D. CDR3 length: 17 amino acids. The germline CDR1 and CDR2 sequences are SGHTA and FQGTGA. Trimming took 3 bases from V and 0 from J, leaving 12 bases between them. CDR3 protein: CASSFGQNLSYNSPLHF. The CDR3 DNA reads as TGTGCCAGCAGCTTCGGTCAGAACCTCTCCTATAATTCACCCCTCCACTTT.

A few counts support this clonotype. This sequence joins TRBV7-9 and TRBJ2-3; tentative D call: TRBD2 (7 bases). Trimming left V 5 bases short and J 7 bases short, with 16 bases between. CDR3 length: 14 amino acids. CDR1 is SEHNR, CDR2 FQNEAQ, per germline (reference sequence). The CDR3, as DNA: TGTGCCAGCAGCGCGATGGGGGGGGCAAATACGCAGTATTTT. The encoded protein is CASSAMGGANTQYF.

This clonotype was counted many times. The CDR3 region has the DNA TGCAGCGTTGTGTGGCTCACACTACAATACGAGCAGTACTTC. This gives the protein CSVVWLTLQYEQYF. The chain couples TRBV29-1 to TRBJ2-7, with unresolved D. The CDR3 has 14 amino acids. Germline-derived CDR1 and CDR2 are SQVTM and ANQGSEA. Trimming took off 4 bases at V and 4 bases at J, with 17 bases between the two ends.

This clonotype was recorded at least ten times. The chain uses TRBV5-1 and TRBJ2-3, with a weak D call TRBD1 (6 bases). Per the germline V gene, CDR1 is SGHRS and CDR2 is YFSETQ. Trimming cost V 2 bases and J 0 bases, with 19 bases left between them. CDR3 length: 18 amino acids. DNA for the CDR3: TGCGCCAGCAGCTTCCTCGAGTTGGGGGCGGACAGCACAGATACGCAGTATTTT. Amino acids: CASSFLELGADSTDTQYF.

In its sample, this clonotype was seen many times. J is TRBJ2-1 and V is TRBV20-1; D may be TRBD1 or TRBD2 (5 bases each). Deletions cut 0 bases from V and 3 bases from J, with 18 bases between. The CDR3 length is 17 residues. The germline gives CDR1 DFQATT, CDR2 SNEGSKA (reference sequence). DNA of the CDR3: TGCAGTGCTAGAGATCTTTTAGGTCGGGGCGTCTACAATGAGCAGTTCTTC. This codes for CSARDLLGRGVYNEQFF.

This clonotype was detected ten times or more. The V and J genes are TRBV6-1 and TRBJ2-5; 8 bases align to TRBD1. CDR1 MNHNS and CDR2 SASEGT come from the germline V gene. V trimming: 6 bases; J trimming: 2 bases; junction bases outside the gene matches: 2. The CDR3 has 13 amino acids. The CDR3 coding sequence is TGTGCCAGCAGAGGGACAGGACAAGAGACCCAGTACTTC. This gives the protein CASRGTGQETQYF.

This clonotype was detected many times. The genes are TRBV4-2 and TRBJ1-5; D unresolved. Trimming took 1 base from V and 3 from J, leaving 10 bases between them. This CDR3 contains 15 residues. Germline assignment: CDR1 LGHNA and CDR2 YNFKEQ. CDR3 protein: CASSQVQAYNQPQHF. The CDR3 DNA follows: TGTGCCAGCAGCCAAGTCCAGGCTTACAATCAGCCCCAGCATTTT.

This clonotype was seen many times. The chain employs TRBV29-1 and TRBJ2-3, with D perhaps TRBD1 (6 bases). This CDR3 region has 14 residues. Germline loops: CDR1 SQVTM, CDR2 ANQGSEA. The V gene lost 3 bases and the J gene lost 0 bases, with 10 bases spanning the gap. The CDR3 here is CSVERGFSTDTQYF. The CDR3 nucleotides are TGCAGCGTTGAGAGGGGGTTTAGCACAGATACGCAGTATTTT.

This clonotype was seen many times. The CDR3 DNA reads TGCGCCAGCAGTCGGGGTTTATGGGACGATAATGAGCAGTTCTTC. Amino acids: CASSRGLWDDNEQFF. This chain joins TRBV5-1 and TRBJ2-1; perhaps D is TRBD1 or TRBD2 (5 bases each). The CDR3 length is 15 residues. Per germline, CDR1 SGHRS and CDR2 YFSETQ. Trimming removed 5 bases from V and 7 bases from J, with 19 bases in between.

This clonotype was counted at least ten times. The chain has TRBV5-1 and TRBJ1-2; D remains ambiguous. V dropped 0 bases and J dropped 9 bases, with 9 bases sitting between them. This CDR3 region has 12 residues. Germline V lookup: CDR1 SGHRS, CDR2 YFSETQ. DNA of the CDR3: TGCGCCAGCAGCTTGGATTCAAGTAGCTACACCTTC. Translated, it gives CASSLDSSSYTF. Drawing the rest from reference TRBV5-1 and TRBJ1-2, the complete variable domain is KAGVTQTPRYLIKTRGQQVTLSCSPISGHRSVSWYQQTPGQGLQFLFEYFSETQRNKGNFPGRFSGRQFSNSRSEMNVSTLELGDSALYLCASSLDSSSYTFGSGTRLTVV.

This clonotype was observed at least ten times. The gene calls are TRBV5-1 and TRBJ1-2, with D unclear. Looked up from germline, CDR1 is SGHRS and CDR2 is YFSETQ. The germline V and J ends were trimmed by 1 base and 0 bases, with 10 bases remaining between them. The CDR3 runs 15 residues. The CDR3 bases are TGCGCCAGCAGCTTGAAGTACCAGACTAACTATGGCTACACCTTC. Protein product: CASSLKYQTNYGYTF.

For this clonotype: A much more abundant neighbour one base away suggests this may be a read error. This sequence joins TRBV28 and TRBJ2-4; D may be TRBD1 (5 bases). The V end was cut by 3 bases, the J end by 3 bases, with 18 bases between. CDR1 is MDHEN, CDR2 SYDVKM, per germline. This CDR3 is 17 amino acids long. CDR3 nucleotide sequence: TGTGCCAGCAGTTTGACCTTCCAGGGATTTGGCAAAAACATTCAGTACTTC. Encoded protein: CASSLTFQGFGKNIQYF.

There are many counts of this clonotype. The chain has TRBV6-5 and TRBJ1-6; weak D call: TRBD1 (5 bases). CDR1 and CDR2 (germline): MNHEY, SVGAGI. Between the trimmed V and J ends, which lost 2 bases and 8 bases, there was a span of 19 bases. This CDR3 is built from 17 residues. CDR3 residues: CASSYSPGSRGDSPLHF. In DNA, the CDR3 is TGTGCCAGCAGTTACAGTCCAGGTTCGAGGGGTGATTCACCCCTCCACTTT.

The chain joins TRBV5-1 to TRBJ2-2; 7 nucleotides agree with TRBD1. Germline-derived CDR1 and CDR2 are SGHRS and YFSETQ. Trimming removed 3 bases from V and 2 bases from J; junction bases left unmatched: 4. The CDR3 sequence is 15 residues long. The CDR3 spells CASSSGQSNTGELFF. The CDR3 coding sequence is TGCGCCAGCAGCTCGGGACAGTCTAACACCGGGGAGCTGTTTTTT.

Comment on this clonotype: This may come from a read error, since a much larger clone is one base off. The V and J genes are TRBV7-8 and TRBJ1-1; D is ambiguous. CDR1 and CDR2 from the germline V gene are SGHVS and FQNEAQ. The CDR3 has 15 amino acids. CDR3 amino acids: CTSSLILTGNTEAFF. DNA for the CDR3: TGTACCAGCAGCTTAATACTCACGGGGAACACTGAAGCTTTCTTT.

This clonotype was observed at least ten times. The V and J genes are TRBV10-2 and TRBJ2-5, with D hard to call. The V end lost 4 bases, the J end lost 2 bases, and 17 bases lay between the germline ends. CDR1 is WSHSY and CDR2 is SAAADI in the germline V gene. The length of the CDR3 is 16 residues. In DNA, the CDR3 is TGCGCCAGCAGTGCCTTTCGGAGAAAATCACAAGAGACCCAGTACTTC. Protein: CASSAFRRKSQETQYF.

The CDR3 region is CASSVESGTQYF. CDR3 bases: TGTGCCAGCAGCGTAGAATCGGGTACGCAGTATTTT. V and J are TRBV9 and TRBJ2-3; D is unclear. Per the germline V gene, CDR1 is SGDLS and CDR2 is YYNGEE. The germline V and J ends were trimmed by 0 bases and 8 bases, with 7 bases remaining between them. This CDR3 spans 12 amino acids.

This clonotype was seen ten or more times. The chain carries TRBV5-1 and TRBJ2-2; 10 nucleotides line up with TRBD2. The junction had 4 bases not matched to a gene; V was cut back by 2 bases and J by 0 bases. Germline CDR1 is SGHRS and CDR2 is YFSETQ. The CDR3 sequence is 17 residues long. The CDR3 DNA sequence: TGCGCCAGCAGCTTCTCTAGCGGGGGCTCGAACACCGGGGAGCTGTTTTTT. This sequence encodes CASSFSSGGSNTGELFF.

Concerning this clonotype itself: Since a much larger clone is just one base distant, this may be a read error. DNA of the CDR3: TGTGCCGGTGGGACAAGCACAGATACGCAGTATTTT. Translation gives CAGGTSTDTQYF. J is TRBJ2-3 and V is TRBV3-1; possibly TRBD1 for D (6 bases). There are 12 residues in the CDR3. V shed 11 bases and J shed 0 bases, with 9 bases lying between them. Germline V gene sequence: CDR1 LGHDT, CDR2 YNNKEL (reference sequence).

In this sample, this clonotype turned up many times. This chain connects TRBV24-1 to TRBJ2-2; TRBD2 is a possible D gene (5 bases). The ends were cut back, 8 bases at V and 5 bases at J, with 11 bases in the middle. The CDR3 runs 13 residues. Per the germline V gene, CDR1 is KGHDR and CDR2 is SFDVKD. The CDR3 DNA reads TGTGCCACCACGGGGATAGGGACCGGGGAGCTGTTTTTT. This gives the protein CATTGIGTGELFF.